This T cell receptor beta chain was profiled in a study of cytotoxic CD8 clonotypes in ibrutinib-treated CLL. Whole-study context: The response samples were taken once patients had been treated for a median of around twelve months, range 6 to 36. General observations from the study: Under therapy, public clonotypes either contracted or stayed stable, and they were uncommon.

The ends were cut back, 8 bases at V and 2 bases at J, with 16 bases in the middle. Germline loops: CDR1 ENHRY, CDR2 SYGVKD. The CDR3 sequence is 14 residues long. In this sample, this clone turned up a few times. Its matching antigen is unknown. The intended depth for sequencing was 1 in 200,000 to 1 in 1 million T cells. Only in-frame clones appear in the TCRdb table, and some are missing; sequencing was by immunoSEQ multiplex PCR. The repertoire holds 80,000 to 95,000 clones, around 75% seen once, with around 5% in the top ten. The material sequenced was PBMCs, taken after 12 months of ibrutinib treatment. This TCR was recovered from a human donor with chronic lymphocytic leukemia. J is TRBJ2-7 and V is TRBV10-3, with D possibly called TRBD1 or TRBD2 (5 bases each). The CDR3 nucleotides are TGTGCCATCCGGGGCAGGTTGGAGCCCTACGAGCAGTACTTC. This translates into CAIRGRLEPYEQYF.